The next 31 T cell receptor beta chains were all read from a single sample in a study of long-term antiretroviral therapy in people with HIV. The libraries were made with immunoSEQ v3.0 at survey level. Sequencing used immunoSEQ multiplex PCR; TCRdb keeps in-frame clones, though not all of them. The repertoire has about 21,000 clones, 81% of them found once; the top ten carry roughly 12%. The sample in question was unsorted PBMCs, obtained 0.1 years before starting antiretroviral therapy. The origin of the receptors is a man aged 40-55 years with HIV.

The chain joins TRBV2 to TRBJ1-4; D gene ambiguous. CDR3 length: 14 amino acids. V lost 3 bases and J 6 bases, leaving 11 bases between the germline ends. In germline, CDR1 is SNHLY, CDR2 FYNNEI. CDR3 in DNA: TGTGCCAGCAGTGAGACCTTCTCGTATGAAAAACTGTTTTTT. It translates to CASSETFSYEKLFF.

The rearrangement uses TRBV7-2 and TRBJ2-5; the D gene is possibly TRBD2 (5 bases). Trimming stripped 2 bases from V and 5 bases from J, with 12 bases between. This CDR3 comprises 14 residues. Looked up from germline, CDR1 is SGHTA and CDR2 is FQGNSA. CDR3 sequence (DNA): TGTGCCAGCAGCTTACAACTAGGCGCGGAGACCCAGTACTTC. Its translation is CASSLQLGAETQYF.

This clone is judged medium-sized (0.01 to 0.1%). The V gene is TRBV2, the J gene TRBJ2-1, with 8 bases that match TRBD2. The CDR3 totals 15 residues. With V trimmed by 10 bases and J by 2 bases, 10 bases remained unmatched. Germline CDR1 and CDR2: SNHLY and FYNNEI. The CDR3 region has the DNA TGTGCCACCTCAGACCCGGGGGGGCCCTACAATGAGCAGTTCTTC. Amino acids: CATSDPGGPYNEQFF.

V gene TRBV27 combines with J gene TRBJ2-5, with 9 positions matching TRBD1. Germline trimming cut 3 bases from V and 5 bases from J; bases unmatched to any gene: 7. Germline V CDR1 and CDR2: MNHEY, SMNVEV (reference sequence). The CDR3 covers 15 residues. CDR3 region: CASSLGTGKWETQYF. The CDR3 DNA reads TGTGCCAGCAGTTTGGGGACAGGGAAATGGGAGACCCAGTACTTC.

CDR3 sequence: CASSQGVEQYF. CDR3 in DNA: TGCGCCAGCAGCCAGGGGGTGGAGCAGTACTTC. V and J are TRBV4-1 and TRBJ2-7, with D perhaps assigned TRBD1 or TRBD2 (5 bases each). Germline CDR1 and CDR2: MGHRA and YSYEKL. With 3 bases removed from V and 7 bases from J, the gap between germline ends came to 7 bases. This CDR3 is built from 11 residues.

The J gene is TRBJ1-2, the V gene TRBV2, with D perhaps matching TRBD1 (6 bases). CDR3 size: 11 residues. Germline assignment: CDR1 SNHLY and CDR2 FYNNEI. Trimming stripped 6 bases from V and 4 bases from J, with 6 bases between. The CDR3 region is CASRDSYGYTF. In DNA, the CDR3 is TGTGCCAGCAGGGACAGCTATGGCTACACCTTC.

This sequence joins TRBV15 and TRBJ1-5, with a tentative D call TRBD1 (5 bases). V lost 0 bases to trimming and J lost 5 bases, with 14 bases between them. The CDR3 contains 16 residues. CDR1 LNHNV and CDR2 YYDKDF come from the germline V gene (reference sequence). The CDR3 DNA sequence: TGTGCCACCAGCAGAGAATGGGCAGGACACGATCAGCCCCAGCATTTT. The encoded protein is CATSREWAGHDQPQHF.

The V and J genes are TRBV10-2 and TRBJ2-5; 12 bases match TRBD2. Trimming cost V 2 bases and J 4 bases; bases outside gene matches: 2. Germline V gene data show CDR1 as WSHSY and CDR2 as SAAADI. CDR3 length: 15 amino acids. The CDR3 DNA reads as TGCGCCAGCAGTGAGCTAGCGGGGGGGCCAGAGACCCAGTACTTC. This translates into CASSELAGGPETQYF.

The chain carries TRBV9 and TRBJ1-4; 10 bases agree with TRBD1. Germline CDR1 SGDLS, CDR2 YYNGEE. V gave up 4 bases and J gave up 11 bases; unmatched junction bases: 14. CDR3 length: 16 residues. The CDR3 region has the DNA TGTGCCAGCAGCCCGGGGACAGGGGCCTTACCGGGGAAACTGTTTTTT. Translated: CASSPGTGALPGKLFF.

This sequence joins TRBV28 and TRBJ2-2; no definite D call. The length of the CDR3 is 13 residues. From germline, CDR1 is MDHEN and CDR2 SYDVKM. Deletions cut 3 bases from V and 9 bases from J, with 11 bases between. The CDR3 DNA reads as TGTGCCAGCAGTTTGTGGAGAGTGAGGGAGCTGTTTTTT. It is translated as CASSLWRVRELFF.

The chain carries TRBV11-2 and TRBJ1-1; 9 nucleotides align to TRBD1. The germline CDR1 and CDR2 sequences are SGHAT and FQNNGV. J lost 6 bases, V lost 4 bases, and 3 bases had no gene match. The length of the CDR3 is 13 residues. The CDR3 spells CASSWDRVAEAFF. The CDR3 DNA follows: TGTGCCAGCAGCTGGGACAGGGTAGCTGAAGCTTTCTTT.

V and J are TRBV19 and TRBJ2-3, with TRBD1 identical over 9 bases. The CDR3 is 15 residues long. Germline CDR1 and CDR2: LNHDA and SQIVND (reference sequence). With V trimmed by 5 bases and J by 3 bases, 6 bases remained unmatched. CDR3 sequence: CASSQDRGGTDTQYF. The CDR3 bases are TGTGCCAGTAGTCAGGACAGGGGTGGGACAGATACGCAGTATTTT.

The rearrangement joins TRBV20-1 to TRBJ2-7; D unresolved. Germline CDR1 is DFQATT and CDR2 is SNEGSKA (reference sequence). V lost 3 bases to trimming and J lost 9 bases, with 12 bases between them. CDR3 length: 11 residues. The CDR3 protein is CSARTASVQYF. The DNA of the CDR3 is TGCAGTGCTAGGACCGCGAGCGTGCAGTACTTC.

V and J are TRBV7-6 and TRBJ1-1; D is unresolved. V lost 2 bases to trimming and J lost 0 bases, with 10 bases between them. The germline CDR1 and CDR2 sequences are SGHVS and FNYEAQ. The CDR3 totals 15 residues. CDR3 sequence (DNA): TGTGCCAGCAGCTTAAGGCAGAATGTGAACACTGAAGCTTTCTTT. Encoded protein: CASSLRQNVNTEAFF.

The rearrangement joins TRBV9 to TRBJ2-5; unclear D gene. V dropped 1 base and J dropped 4 bases, with 17 bases sitting between them. Germline V CDR1 and CDR2: SGDLS, YYNGEE. This CDR3 is built from 16 residues. The CDR3 sequence: CASSVSPGWGPETQYF. In nucleotides, the CDR3 is TGTGCCAGCAGCGTATCCCCTGGGTGGGGTCCAGAGACCCAGTACTTC. The entire variable domain, with the rest obtained from reference TRBV9 and TRBJ2-5, is as follows: DSGVTQTPKHLITATGQRVTLRCSPRSGDLSVYWYQQSLDQGLQFLIQYYNGEERAKGNILERFSAQQFPDLHSELNLSSLELGDSALYFCASSVSPGWGPETQYFGPGTRLLVL.

The rearrangement links TRBV5-1 to TRBJ1-3; D gene uncertain. Germline V gene data show CDR1 as SGHRS and CDR2 as YFSETQ. The CDR3 has 17 residues. Between the trimmed V and J ends, which lost 4 bases and 3 bases, there was a span of 20 bases. The CDR3 spells CASSREVRGRIGNTIYF. DNA for the CDR3: TGCGCCAGCAGCCGCGAAGTCCGGGGAAGGATTGGAAACACCATATATTTT.

This chain uses TRBV4-3 with TRBJ2-3; 9 bases line up with TRBD2. Germline assignment: CDR1 LGHNA and CDR2 YSLEER. The CDR3 has 16 amino acids. The V segment lost 0 bases and the J segment 2 bases; nucleotides outside the gene matches: 3. The CDR3, as DNA: TGCGCCAGCAGCCAAGATTTAGCGGGGGCCACAGATACGCAGTATTTT. It is translated as CASSQDLAGATDTQYF.

This chain links TRBV9 with TRBJ2-1, with TRBD1 as a possible D gene (5 bases). V was pared by 4 bases and J by 8 bases, with 19 bases between. Germline V gene data show CDR1 as SGDLS and CDR2 as YYNGEE. The CDR3 runs to 15 residues. The CDR3 here is CASSPLTDSNYEQFF. In DNA form, the CDR3 reads TGTGCCAGCAGCCCCCTAACCGACAGCAACTATGAGCAGTTCTTC.

The chain carries TRBV30 and TRBJ2-3; D is unresolved. CDR3 size: 15 residues. The V and J ends lost 1 base and 2 bases respectively, with 13 bases between them. The germline gives CDR1 GTSNPN, CDR2 SVGIG (reference sequence). CDR3 loop: CAWSAQTLATDTQYF. The CDR3 nucleotides read TGTGCCTGGAGTGCACAGACGCTGGCCACAGATACGCAGTATTTT.

V usage is TRBV5-1 and J usage is TRBJ2-5; 11 bases map to TRBD2. The CDR3 is made up of 18 amino acids. CDR1 is SGHRS and CDR2 is YFSETQ in the germline V gene. Trimming at V came to 5 bases and at J to 1 base, leaving 13 bases not matched to a gene. CDR3 amino acids: CASSPGTSGSLFQETQYF. The CDR3 bases are TGCGCCAGCAGTCCCGGGACTAGCGGTTCCCTCTTCCAAGAGACCCAGTACTTC.

The chain links TRBV15 to TRBJ2-3; no clear D gene. Trimming shortened V by 2 bases and J by 6 bases, and 6 bases separated the two germline ends. There are 12 residues in the CDR3. CDR1 and CDR2 (germline): LNHNV, YYDKDF (reference sequence). CDR3 loop: CATSRQADTQYF. The CDR3 DNA reads TGTGCCACCAGCAGACAAGCCGATACGCAGTATTTT. The variable domain in full, with the rest retrieved from reference TRBV15 and TRBJ2-3, is DAMVIQNPRYQVTQFGKPVTLSCSQTLNHNVMYWYQQKSSQAPKLLFHYYDKDFNNEADTPDNFQSRRPNTSFCFLDIRSPGLGDTAMYLCATSRQADTQYFGPGTRLTVL.

The rearrangement joins TRBV4-3 to TRBJ1-2; tentative D call: TRBD1 (6 bases). The CDR3 contains 13 residues. V was pared by 3 bases and J by 6 bases, with 11 bases between. CDR1 is LGHNA and CDR2 is YSLEER in the germline V gene. CDR3 in DNA: TGCGCCAGCAGCCAGGGGTGGGACAATGGCTACACCTTC. Protein product: CASSQGWDNGYTF.

This clone is labeled as medium-sized. The rearrangement uses TRBV9 and TRBJ2-7, with D perhaps TRBD1 or TRBD2 (5 bases each). Between the trimmed V and J ends, which lost 0 bases and 1 base, there was a span of 14 bases. The CDR3 contains 16 residues. Germline V gene data show CDR1 as SGDLS and CDR2 as YYNGEE. In DNA form, the CDR3 reads TGTGCCAGCAGCGTAGAGGCAGGGACCTTTTCCTACGAGCAGTACTTC. Amino acids: CASSVEAGTFSYEQYF.

This clone appeared a single time. The J gene is TRBJ1-4, the V gene TRBV2, with 11 bases matching TRBD1. The germline V gene encodes CDR1 SNHLY and CDR2 FYNNEI. CDR3 size: 14 residues. The junction had 2 bases not matched to a gene; V was cut back by 5 bases and J by 6 bases. In DNA form, the CDR3 reads TGTGCCAGCAGTCTGGACAGGGGGCATGAAAAACTGTTTTTT. It encodes CASSLDRGHEKLFF.

This chain links TRBV10-2 with TRBJ2-7; D may be TRBD2 (5 bases). The V gene's germline CDR1 is WSHSY and CDR2 SAAADI. Trimming shortened V by 0 bases and J by 1 base, and 10 bases separated the two germline ends. The CDR3 length is 15 residues. The CDR3 sequence: CASSESLAPSYEQYF. Here the CDR3 DNA reads TGCGCCAGCAGTGAGTCGCTAGCCCCATCCTACGAGCAGTACTTC.

The chain links TRBV10-1 to TRBJ2-1; possible D gene TRBD2, 6 bases. Germline V lookup: CDR1 WNHNN, CDR2 SYGVQD (reference sequence). Trimming left V 10 bases short and J 5 bases short, with 15 bases between. The CDR3 is 13 amino acids. Here the CDR3 DNA reads TGCGCCAACCCAGGAGGGCCCAACAATGAGCAGTTCTTC. It is translated as CANPGGPNNEQFF.

The chain employs TRBV5-1 and TRBJ2-7; 8 bases are a match to TRBD1. V lost 0 bases and J lost 3; bases outside the gene matches: 8. This CDR3 contains 16 residues. Germline V gives CDR1 SGHRS, CDR2 YFSETQ. The CDR3 DNA reads as TGCGCCAGCAGCTTGGGGGGGTCAGGGGGCGGCTACGAGCAGTACTTC. Translation gives CASSLGGSGGGYEQYF. Supplemented by reference TRBV5-1 and TRBJ2-7, the full variable domain reads KAGVTQTPRYLIKTRGQQVTLSCSPISGHRSVSWYQQTPGQGLQFLFEYFSETQRNKGNFPGRFSGRQFSNSRSEMNVSTLELGDSALYLCASSLGGSGGGYEQYFGPGTRLTVT.

V and J are TRBV5-1 and TRBJ2-3; TRBD2 matches at 10 bases. The V and J ends lost 5 bases and 5 bases, in that order; junction bases with no gene match: 14. Germline CDR1 and CDR2: SGHRS and YFSETQ. The length of the CDR3 is 17 residues. CDR3 DNA sequence: TGCGCCAGCAGTACGGATGAGCGGGAGGGCCCCGTAGATACGCAGTATTTT. Translating gives CASSTDEREGPVDTQYF.

This clone was observed a handful of times. The V and J genes are TRBV28 and TRBJ1-2, with D possibly being TRBD1 (5 bases). Deletions cut 7 bases from V and 6 bases from J, with 15 bases between. Germline V lookup: CDR1 MDHEN, CDR2 SYDVKM. The CDR3 is 13 amino acids. The CDR3 here is CASTPGLGDGYTF. The CDR3 nucleotides read TGTGCCAGCACCCCCGGGCTGGGGGATGGCTACACCTTC.

The chain joins TRBV25-1 to TRBJ2-1, with D possibly matching TRBD1 (5 bases). The CDR3 has 15 residues. V was pared by 8 bases and J by 3 bases, with 17 bases between. Germline V lookup: CDR1 MGHDK, CDR2 SYGVNS. The CDR3 DNA is TGTGCCAGCGCCCGGGTGGACATTTTCTACAATGAGCAGTTCTTC. Residues: CASARVDIFYNEQFF.

This clone was detected a few times. V and J are TRBV28 and TRBJ2-7; TRBD1 agrees at 9 bases. The J segment lost 3 bases and the V segment lost 10 bases, leaving 7 bases of the junction unmatched. The germline gives CDR1 MDHEN, CDR2 SYDVKM. The CDR3 is 13 residues long. The CDR3 DNA is TGTGCCACCCAGGACAGGGGAGGCTACGAGCAGTACTTC. Amino acids: CATQDRGGYEQYF.